A selection of T cell receptor beta chains follows, all from one sample in a study of blood T cell repertoires in COVID-19. Sequencing used immunoSEQ multiplex PCR; TCRdb keeps in-frame clones, though not all of them. In the table there are fewer than 350,000 clones, 81% of which are singletons. The material sequenced was peripheral blood. The receptors were gathered from a woman aged 55 to 70 with active or convalescent COVID-19. CDR3s include the opening cysteine and the closing phenylalanine or tryptophan. D genes are given only for firm matches. Clone size, where shown, is once, few, many, or a class for clones that have expanded.

j_gene	d_gene	abundance	len	v_gene	CDR3nt	CDR3aa
TRBJ1-2	TRBD1	-	14	TRBV24-1	TGTGCCACCAGTGCGGGGGACAGAGGCTATGGCTACACCTTC	CATSAGDRGYGYTF
TRBJ1-1	-	-	14	TRBV11-2	TGTGCCAGCAGCCGTTGGGGTAGAGGGACTGAAGCTTTCTTT	CASSRWGRGTEAFF
TRBJ1-2	TRBD1	-	15	TRBV7-9	TGTGCCAGCAGCATACGGGACAGCTCTAACTATGGCTACACCTTC	CASSIRDSSNYGYTF
TRBJ2-3	TRBD2	-	17	TRBV7-9	TGTGCCAGCAGCTTAGGCTCCAGCGGGGGGGCAATAGATACGCAGTATTTT	CASSLGSSGGAIDTQYF
TRBJ2-7	-	-	15	TRBV11-3	TGTGCCAGCAGCTTAGGGGCGGGGGCCACCTACGAGCAGTACTTC	CASSLGAGATYEQYF
TRBJ2-7	-	-	11	TRBV20-1	TGCAGTGCTAGTGGCGGGACGGGGCAGTACTTC	CSASGGTGQYF
TRBJ2-7	-	-	17	TRBV21-1	TGTGCCAGCACCCCTATTTGGGACAGGGTGCGGTACTACGAGCAGTACTTC	CASTPIWDRVRYYEQYF
TRBJ2-7	-	once	15	TRBV27	TGTGCCAGCAGTTTATCGATCGGGAGCTGGGACGAGCAGTACTTC	CASSLSIGSWDEQYF
TRBJ1-1	-	-	14	TRBV4-2	TGTGCCAGCAGCAATGTTGCCGGGGACACTGAAGCTTTCTTT	CASSNVAGDTEAFF
TRBJ1-2	TRBD1	few	16	TRBV5-4	TGTGCCAGCAGCTTGGATCGAGGACAGGGGTTTGGCGGCTACACCTTC	CASSLDRGQGFGGYTF
TRBJ1-4	TRBD1	once	15	TRBV19	TGTGCCAGTAGTATACAACAGGGGTCTAATGAAAAACTGTTTTTT	CASSIQQGSNEKLFF
TRBJ1-3	-	-	15	TRBV6-6	TGTGCCAGCAGCGCCGGGACACAGCCGGGAAACACCATATATTTT	CASSAGTQPGNTIYF
TRBJ2-2	TRBD2	-	15	TRBV10-3	TGTGCCAGCAAGTTGGGGACTAGCGGAACCGGGGAGCTGTTTTTT	CASKLGTSGTGELFF
TRBJ2-2	-	-	15	TRBV27	TGTGCCAGCCGAGTGGGGCGGACGAACACCGGGGAGCTGTTTTTT	CASRVGRTNTGELFF
TRBJ1-3	TRBD1	few	16	TRBV29-1	TGCAGCGTTTACTTTCCCGACAGGGATACCGGAAACACCATATATTTT	CSVYFPDRDTGNTIYF
TRBJ1-3	-	-	14	TRBV9	TGTGCCAGCAGCTTAGCAGGGAGGCCTAACACCATATATTTT	CASSLAGRPNTIYF
TRBJ2-4	-	many	19	TRBV6-1	TGTGCCAGCAGTGAAGAAGGGACAAACCTCATTGTTTCCAAAAACATTCAGTACTTC	CASSEEGTNLIVSKNIQYF
TRBJ1-2	TRBD1	-	14	TRBV6-4	TGTGCCAGCAGCCCGACAGGGCGAGCCTATGGCTACACCTTC	CASSPTGRAYGYTF
TRBJ2-6	TRBD2	-	19	TRBV19	TGTGCCAGTACTCCCCGCCGGGCTAGCGGTACCTCTGGGGCCAACGTCCTGACTTTC	CASTPRRASGTSGANVLTF
TRBJ1-1	-	-	15	TRBV9	TGTGCCAGCAGCGTACACCCGGGATCGAACACTGAAGCTTTCTTT	CASSVHPGSNTEAFF
TRBJ2-5	TRBD1	-	14	TRBV6-5	TGTGCCAGCACCGACAGGGAACGTTGGGAGACCCAGTACTTC	CASTDRERWETQYF
TRBJ2-1	TRBD2	-	17	TRBV3-1/TRBV3-2	TGTGCCAGCAGCCAAGAATGGTATAGCGGGGCTGGGAATGAGCAGTTCTTC	CASSQEWYSGAGNEQFF
TRBJ1-4	-	once	14	TRBV4-2	TGTGCCAGCAGCCATTTGGGAGGAGATGAAAAACTGTTTTTT	CASSHLGGDEKLFF
TRBJ2-5	TRBD1	-	15	TRBV4-2	TGTGCCAGCAGCCGGGGACAGGGGGTCGAAGAGACCCAGTACTTC	CASSRGQGVEETQYF
TRBJ2-1	-	-	14	TRBV30	TGTGCCTGGAGTCGGCAGGGTCTTAACAATGAGCAGTTCTTC	CAWSRQGLNNEQFF
TRBJ2-5	-	-	16	TRBV5-5	TGTGCCAGCAGCCGAACCAGGACAGCCTTACAAGAGACCCAGTACTTC	CASSRTRTALQETQYF
TRBJ1-2	TRBD1	-	15	TRBV11-3	TGTGCCAGCAGCTTGGGACAGGGAAAGGGCTATGGCTACACCTTC	CASSLGQGKGYGYTF
TRBJ2-3	-	-	15	TRBV3-1/TRBV3-2	TGTGCCAGCAGCCGACGGGGGAGCCCCACAGATACGCAGTATTTT	CASSRRGSPTDTQYF